The 3 T cell receptor beta chains presented below share a single source sample, sequenced in a study of T cells expressing NK-cell markers. TCRdb reworked the 5' RACE reads into one entry per CDR3 protein, no DNA. The table gives about 550,000 distinct CDR3 sequences; the top ten clones make up around 4% of it. Specimen: blood T cells: a sorted CD56 or NKG2C T cell subset, CD4+ or CD8+ T cells, or bulk PBMC T cells (not recorded which). All receptors derive from a man in his late teens or twenties in good health.

This chain connects TRBV12-3 or TRBV12-4 to TRBJ2-5. The CDR3 runs 15 residues. CDR3 loop: CASTASTAKQETQYF.

The gene calls are TRBV27 and TRBJ1-4. The CDR3 has 13 residues. Germline CDR1 is MNHEY and CDR2 is SMNVEV (reference sequence). CDR3 region: CASGLLEREKLFF.

The chain carries TRBV2 and TRBJ1-3; absent DNA, TCRdb's TRBD1 call cannot be checked. The CDR3 contains 15 residues. Germline-derived CDR1 and CDR2 are SNHLY and FYNNEI. CDR3 protein: CASSHGGAGGDTIYF.